These T cell receptor beta chains were read from a single sample in a study of blood T cell repertoires in COVID-19. Assay used: immunoSEQ multiplex PCR; TCRdb lists only in-frame clones, some missing. The profile covers 50,000 to 75,000 clones, with more than 85% appearing a single time and about 5.1% taken by the ten largest. Sequenced: peripheral blood. The receptors come from an elderly man in a cohort sampled during active COVID-19. CDR3s include the opening cysteine and the closing phenylalanine or tryptophan. Each record gives: J gene, D gene, clone size, V gene, CDR3 DNA, CDR3 protein. The D gene is left open where the match is weak. Size is omitted from some rows. Given values are once, few, many or a class for expanded clones.

j_gene: TRBJ1-1; d_gene: -; abundance: -; v_gene: TRBV19; CDR3nt: TGTGCCAGTAGTAGCGACGGGGGGTGGACTGAAGCTTTCTTT; CDR3aa: CASSSDGGWTEAFF
j_gene: TRBJ1-6; d_gene: -; abundance: few; v_gene: TRBV30; CDR3nt: TGTGCCTGGACCAGGGCAAAGTCACCCCTCCACTTT; CDR3aa: CAWTRAKSPLHF
j_gene: TRBJ2-7; d_gene: TRBD2; abundance: -; v_gene: TRBV11-1; CDR3nt: TGTGCCAGCAGAAAGACTAGCGGGAGGAACGAGCAGTACTTC; CDR3aa: CASRKTSGRNEQYF
j_gene: TRBJ1-5; d_gene: TRBD1; abundance: few; v_gene: TRBV19; CDR3nt: TGTGCCAGTAGTAGGGGCCGACAGGGTTCAGGCCAGCCCCAGCATTTT; CDR3aa: CASSRGRQGSGQPQHF
j_gene: TRBJ2-3; d_gene: -; abundance: -; v_gene: TRBV4-2; CDR3nt: TGTGCCAGCAGCCAAGAAGTTGCTAGCCGAGATACGCAGTATTTT; CDR3aa: CASSQEVASRDTQYF
j_gene: TRBJ1-1; d_gene: -; abundance: -; v_gene: TRBV29-1; CDR3nt: TGCAGCGTTGACCGACAGATCATGAACACTGAAGCTTTCTTT; CDR3aa: CSVDRQIMNTEAFF
j_gene: TRBJ2-1; d_gene: TRBD2; abundance: -; v_gene: TRBV5-4; CDR3nt: TGTGCCAGCAGCTTAGCGGGAGGGAACAATGAGCAGTTCTTC; CDR3aa: CASSLAGGNNEQFF
j_gene: TRBJ1-1; d_gene: TRBD1; abundance: -; v_gene: TRBV27; CDR3nt: TGTGCCAGCAGTCGATCCGGGACAGGGGGCTCCGAAGCTTTCTTT; CDR3aa: CASSRSGTGGSEAFF
j_gene: TRBJ1-5; d_gene: -; abundance: -; v_gene: TRBV4-1; CDR3nt: TGCGCCAGCAGTCCTTCGATGCTACAGGGCTCAAGCAATCAGCCCCAGCATTTT; CDR3aa: CASSPSMLQGSSNQPQHF
j_gene: TRBJ1-1; d_gene: TRBD1; abundance: once; v_gene: TRBV6-6; CDR3nt: TGTGCCAGCAGTTTCCCGACAGGGGTGAACACTGAAGCTTTCTTT; CDR3aa: CASSFPTGVNTEAFF